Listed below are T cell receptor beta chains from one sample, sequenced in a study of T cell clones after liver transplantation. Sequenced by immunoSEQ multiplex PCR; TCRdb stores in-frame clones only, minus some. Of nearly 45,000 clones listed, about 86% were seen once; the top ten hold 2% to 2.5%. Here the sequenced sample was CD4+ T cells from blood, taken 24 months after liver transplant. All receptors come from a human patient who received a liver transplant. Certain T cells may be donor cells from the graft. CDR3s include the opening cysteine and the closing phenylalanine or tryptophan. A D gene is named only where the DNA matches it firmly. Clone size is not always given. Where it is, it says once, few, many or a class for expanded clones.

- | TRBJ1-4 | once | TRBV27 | CASSPDSATNEKLFF | TGTGCCAGCAGTCCGGACTCTGCAACTAATGAAAAACTGTTTTTT
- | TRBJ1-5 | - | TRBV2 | CASRMWGPPNNQPQHF | TGTGCCAGCAGGATGTGGGGACCCCCTAACAATCAGCCCCAGCATTTT
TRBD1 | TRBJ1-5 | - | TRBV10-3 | CAISESGTGNQPQHF | TGTGCCATCAGTGAATCGGGGACAGGGAATCAGCCCCAGCATTTT
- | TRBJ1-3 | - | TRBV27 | CASKSAGSGGNTIYF | TGTGCCAGCAAAAGCGCTGGATCGGGTGGAAACACCATATATTTT
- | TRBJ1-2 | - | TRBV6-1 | CASSDLGRGGYTF | TGTGCCAGCAGTGATTTAGGCAGGGGAGGCTACACCTTC
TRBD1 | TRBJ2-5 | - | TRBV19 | CASSRTGSETQYF | TGTGCCAGTTCGAGGACAGGTTCGGAGACCCAGTACTTC
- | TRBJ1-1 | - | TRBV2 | CASSPAERAFF | TGTGCCAGCAGCCCCGCGGAGCGGGCTTTCTTT
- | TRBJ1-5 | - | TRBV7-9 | CASSPGTERKPQHF | TGTGCCAGCAGCCCCGGGACCGAGCGGAAGCCCCAGCATTTT
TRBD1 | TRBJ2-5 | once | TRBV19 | CASRSRRQGLSETQYF | TGTGCCAGTAGGAGCAGACGACAGGGCTTATCAGAGACCCAGTACTTC
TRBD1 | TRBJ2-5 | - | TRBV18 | CASSAGGRETQYF | TGTGCCAGCTCAGCAGGGGGCCGGGAGACCCAGTACTTC
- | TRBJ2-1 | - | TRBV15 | CATSRDLRDDEQFF | TGTGCCACCAGCAGAGATCTGCGGGACGATGAGCAGTTCTTC